A selection of T cell receptor beta chains follows, all from one sample in a study of blood T cell repertoires in COVID-19. Measured with immunoSEQ multiplex PCR; TCRdb has only the in-frame clones, and not every one. The sample lists some 210,000 clones, approximately 91% occurring once. The sequenced sample consisted of peripheral blood. The source of these receptors is a man aged 60 to 69 who had recovered from COVID-19. The CDR3 runs from the conserved cysteine through the conserved F or W. Each record gives: CDR3 length, V gene, clone size, D gene, J gene, CDR3 protein, CDR3 DNA. A D gene is named only where the DNA matches it firmly. Rows may omit the clone size; those that give it use once, few, many or a size class.

CDR3 length: 15; V gene: TRBV5-1; clone size: -; D gene: TRBD1; J gene: TRBJ2-6; CDR3 protein: CASDRGASGANVLTF; CDR3 DNA: TGCGCCAGCGACAGGGGGGCATCTGGGGCCAACGTCCTGACTTTC
CDR3 length: 14; V gene: TRBV7-2; clone size: -; D gene: -; J gene: TRBJ1-3; CDR3 protein: CASSHGGSGNTIYF; CDR3 DNA: TGTGCCAGCAGCCACGGCGGCTCTGGAAACACCATATATTTT
CDR3 length: 12; V gene: TRBV29-1; clone size: -; D gene: -; J gene: TRBJ1-2; CDR3 protein: CSVHGQNYGYTF; CDR3 DNA: TGCAGCGTTCACGGACAGAACTATGGCTACACCTTC
CDR3 length: 13; V gene: TRBV19; clone size: -; D gene: TRBD1; J gene: TRBJ1-4; CDR3 protein: CATRQGSNEKLFF; CDR3 DNA: TGTGCCACCCGACAGGGATCTAATGAAAAACTGTTTTTT
CDR3 length: 14; V gene: TRBV25-1; clone size: -; D gene: TRBD1; J gene: TRBJ2-7; CDR3 protein: CASSENRGSYEQYF; CDR3 DNA: TGTGCCAGCAGCGAGAACAGGGGCTCCTACGAGCAGTACTTC
CDR3 length: 18; V gene: TRBV3-1/TRBV3-2; clone size: -; D gene: -; J gene: TRBJ2-1; CDR3 protein: CASSQDVEGRRPGDEQFF; CDR3 DNA: TGTGCCAGCAGCCAAGACGTAGAAGGGCGTAGGCCGGGGGATGAGCAGTTCTTC
CDR3 length: 14; V gene: TRBV18; clone size: -; D gene: -; J gene: TRBJ1-5; CDR3 protein: CASSRLQGNQPQHF; CDR3 DNA: TGTGCCAGCTCACGGTTACAGGGCAATCAGCCCCAGCATTTT
CDR3 length: 16; V gene: TRBV4-1; clone size: -; D gene: -; J gene: TRBJ2-5; CDR3 protein: CASSQESGTSQETQYF; CDR3 DNA: TGCGCCAGCAGCCAAGAGTCCGGGACTTCCCAAGAGACCCAGTACTTC
CDR3 length: 18; V gene: TRBV24-1; clone size: -; D gene: -; J gene: TRBJ2-1; CDR3 protein: CATSDLRDRGGGSNEQFF; CDR3 DNA: TGTGCCACCAGTGATCTCCGGGACAGAGGAGGGGGCTCCAATGAGCAGTTCTTC
CDR3 length: 14; V gene: TRBV7-3; clone size: -; D gene: -; J gene: TRBJ1-6; CDR3 protein: CASSLRERDSPLHF; CDR3 DNA: TGTGCCAGCAGCCTCCGGGAAAGAGATTCACCCCTCCACTTT
CDR3 length: 12; V gene: TRBV30; clone size: once; D gene: -; J gene: TRBJ2-1; CDR3 protein: CAWSNMESEQFF; CDR3 DNA: TGTGCCTGGAGCAACATGGAGAGTGAGCAGTTCTTC
CDR3 length: 18; V gene: TRBV5-4; clone size: -; D gene: TRBD2; J gene: TRBJ2-1; CDR3 protein: CASSFRLAGGSSYNEQFF; CDR3 DNA: TGTGCCAGCAGCTTTAGGCTAGCGGGGGGGAGCTCCTACAATGAGCAGTTCTTC
CDR3 length: 16; V gene: TRBV7-6; clone size: -; D gene: TRBD1; J gene: TRBJ2-5; CDR3 protein: CASSSQGSAALQTQYF; CDR3 DNA: TGTGCCAGCAGCTCACAGGGGAGCGCGGCTTTACAGACCCAGTACTTC
CDR3 length: 14; V gene: TRBV28; clone size: few; D gene: -; J gene: TRBJ2-3; CDR3 protein: CASSQDTYTDTQYF; CDR3 DNA: TGTGCCAGCAGTCAGGACACTTACACAGATACGCAGTATTTT
CDR3 length: 14; V gene: TRBV5-4; clone size: -; D gene: TRBD1; J gene: TRBJ2-1; CDR3 protein: CASSKWTGANEQFF; CDR3 DNA: TGTGCCAGCAGCAAGTGGACAGGGGCCAATGAGCAGTTCTTC
CDR3 length: 15; V gene: TRBV6-6; clone size: -; D gene: -; J gene: TRBJ1-5; CDR3 protein: CASSYGGASNQPQHF; CDR3 DNA: TGTGCCAGCAGTTACGGGGGGGCCAGTAATCAGCCCCAGCATTTT
CDR3 length: 16; V gene: TRBV6-6; clone size: -; D gene: -; J gene: TRBJ2-1; CDR3 protein: CASSPWSSGIYNEQFF; CDR3 DNA: TGTGCCAGCAGCCCTTGGAGTAGCGGAATATACAATGAGCAGTTCTTC
CDR3 length: 15; V gene: TRBV9; clone size: -; D gene: -; J gene: TRBJ1-2; CDR3 protein: CASSVDSTGYYGYTF; CDR3 DNA: TGTGCCAGCAGCGTGGACTCAACAGGGTACTATGGCTACACCTTC
CDR3 length: 15; V gene: TRBV6-5; clone size: -; D gene: TRBD2; J gene: TRBJ2-1; CDR3 protein: CASSYLGLEDNEQFF; CDR3 DNA: TGTGCCAGCAGTTACCTGGGACTAGAGGATAATGAGCAGTTCTTC
CDR3 length: 14; V gene: TRBV7-3; clone size: -; D gene: -; J gene: TRBJ1-6; CDR3 protein: CASQLWGRNSPLHF; CDR3 DNA: TGTGCCAGCCAGCTCTGGGGGCGTAATTCACCCCTCCACTTT
CDR3 length: 16; V gene: TRBV2; clone size: -; D gene: -; J gene: TRBJ1-5; CDR3 protein: CASSELNPQSNQPQHF; CDR3 DNA: TGTGCCAGCAGTGAATTAAATCCCCAGAGCAATCAGCCCCAGCATTTT
CDR3 length: 16; V gene: TRBV11-2; clone size: -; D gene: -; J gene: TRBJ2-7; CDR3 protein: CASRPNLAPESYEQYF; CDR3 DNA: TGTGCCAGCAGACCGAACCTAGCGCCTGAAAGCTACGAGCAGTACTTC
CDR3 length: 19; V gene: TRBV7-2; clone size: -; D gene: TRBD2; J gene: TRBJ2-3; CDR3 protein: CASSLDNLSSGRWADTQYF; CDR3 DNA: TGTGCCAGCAGCTTAGATAACCTGTCTAGCGGGAGATGGGCAGATACGCAGTATTTT
CDR3 length: 13; V gene: TRBV9; clone size: -; D gene: TRBD1; J gene: TRBJ1-2; CDR3 protein: CASSAGTGGGYTF; CDR3 DNA: TGTGCCAGCAGCGCCGGGACAGGGGGTGGCTACACCTTC
CDR3 length: 14; V gene: TRBV6-5; clone size: -; D gene: -; J gene: TRBJ1-1; CDR3 protein: CASTRQVDGTEAFF; CDR3 DNA: TGTGCCAGCACCCGACAGGTCGACGGGACTGAAGCTTTCTTT
CDR3 length: 15; V gene: TRBV13; clone size: -; D gene: -; J gene: TRBJ1-2; CDR3 protein: CASSFRGTINYGYTF; CDR3 DNA: TGTGCCAGCAGCTTCCGGGGAACTATTAACTATGGCTACACCTTC
CDR3 length: 14; V gene: TRBV7-9; clone size: -; D gene: -; J gene: TRBJ1-2; CDR3 protein: CASSLGGQNYGYTF; CDR3 DNA: TGTGCCAGCAGCTTAGGTGGGCAGAACTATGGCTACACCTTC
CDR3 length: 12; V gene: TRBV10-3; clone size: -; D gene: -; J gene: TRBJ2-7; CDR3 protein: CAISAGIYEQYF; CDR3 DNA: TGTGCCATCAGTGCCGGGATCTACGAGCAGTACTTC
CDR3 length: 15; V gene: TRBV5-4; clone size: -; D gene: -; J gene: TRBJ2-3; CDR3 protein: CASSLRGQGTDTQYF; CDR3 DNA: TGTGCCAGCAGCTTGAGAGGGCAGGGCACAGATACGCAGTATTTT
CDR3 length: 14; V gene: TRBV19; clone size: -; D gene: TRBD1; J gene: TRBJ2-7; CDR3 protein: CASSRTGGAYEQYF; CDR3 DNA: TGTGCCAGTAGCCGGACAGGAGGTGCCTACGAGCAGTACTTC
CDR3 length: 15; V gene: TRBV19; clone size: -; D gene: -; J gene: TRBJ2-2; CDR3 protein: CASSILRSNTGELFF; CDR3 DNA: TGTGCCAGTAGTATCCTTCGGTCGAACACCGGGGAGCTGTTTTTT
CDR3 length: 13; V gene: TRBV7-2; clone size: -; D gene: TRBD1; J gene: TRBJ1-2; CDR3 protein: CASSLSRGRGYTF; CDR3 DNA: TGTGCCAGCAGCTTATCCAGGGGGCGAGGCTACACCTTC